This entry lists 24 T cell receptor beta chains sequenced from one sample in a study of T cells in localized non-small cell lung cancer. Sequencing used immunoSEQ multiplex PCR; TCRdb keeps in-frame clones, though not all of them. The data show approximately 4,400 clones, around 41% seen once. The specimen was lung tumor tissue, collected before any cancer treatment. Every receptor here comes from a woman between 35 and 75 years old with stage I lung adenocarcinoma.

This clone was seen a handful of times. CDR3 DNA sequence: TGTGCCAGCAGTTCGGGGCAGGGGATTGCCTACGAGCAGTACTTC. It yields the protein CASSSGQGIAYEQYF. The chain carries TRBV6-8 and TRBJ2-7; weak D call: TRBD1 (6 bases). V was pared by 4 bases and J by 2 bases, with 15 bases between. The CDR3 is made up of 15 amino acids. Germline V gene data show CDR1 as MNHGY and CDR2 as SAAAGT.

This chain connects TRBV19 to TRBJ2-1; 9 bases fit TRBD2. The CDR3 contains 15 residues. CDR1 is LNHDA, CDR2 SQIVND, per germline (reference sequence). Trimming removed 2 bases from V and 3 bases from J; junction bases left unmatched: 2. The CDR3 reads CASSILAGNYNEQFF. CDR3 sequence (DNA): TGTGCCAGTAGTATACTAGCGGGAAACTACAATGAGCAGTTCTTC.

This clone was found a few times. The CDR3 DNA is TGTGCCAGCAGCACTTGGACTAGCGAGAGGGGGTATGAGCAGTTCTTC. Translated: CASSTWTSERGYEQFF. This sequence joins TRBV7-6 and TRBJ2-1, with 9 positions matching TRBD2. V shed 5 bases, J shed 8 bases, and the junction held 13 bases outside the gene matches. The CDR3 length is 16 residues. The germline CDR1 and CDR2 sequences are SGHVS and FNYEAQ.

In its sample, this clone is medium-sized. The chain is built from TRBV11-3 and TRBJ1-1; D might be TRBD1 (5 bases). Germline CDR1 is SGHNT and CDR2 is YENEEA. V was clipped by 5 bases and J by 5 bases, with 15 bases between them. The CDR3 is 14 amino acids. The CDR3 region is CASSTEGGATEAFF. The CDR3 DNA reads TGTGCCAGCAGCACCGAGGGAGGGGCGACTGAAGCTTTCTTT.

This clone has just a few counts. The chain combines TRBV11-3 with TRBJ1-1; D unclear. The V and J ends lost 3 bases and 1 base respectively, with 9 bases between them. CDR1 and CDR2 from the germline V gene are SGHNT and YENEEA. The CDR3 length is 14 residues. CDR3 in DNA: TGTGCCAGCAGCTTGCTGGGTACGAACACTGAAGCTTTCTTT. Translating gives CASSLLGTNTEAFF.

As to this clone: Germline and junction disagree at one end, which may indicate a read error. The chain carries TRBV18 and TRBJ2-3; perhaps TRBD2 as D (6 bases). Germline CDR1 reads KGHSH; CDR2 reads LQKENI. The CDR3 extends over 14 amino acids. The CDR3 DNA reads as TGTGCCAGCTCGCCACAAAGCACTAGCGATACGCAGTATTTT. Residues: CASSPQSTSDTQYF.

In DNA form, the CDR3 reads TGCAGCGTGGAGGGGACCATGGACAGGAGGTACTTC. This codes for CSVEGTMDRRYF. The rearrangement joins TRBV29-1 to TRBJ2-5, with D tentatively TRBD1 (7 bases). This CDR3 has 12 residues. V dropped 6 bases and J dropped 13 bases, with 21 bases sitting between them. Per germline, CDR1 SQVTM and CDR2 ANQGSEA.

The V call is TRBV6-8, the J call TRBJ1-1; D remains unclear. The germline gives CDR1 MNHGY, CDR2 SAAAGT. This CDR3 is 12 amino acids long. Between the trimmed V and J ends, which lost 10 bases and 10 bases, there was a span of 19 bases. The CDR3 protein is CAIADRMLRAFF. CDR3 coding DNA: TGTGCCATCGCGGATCGGATGTTGAGAGCTTTCTTT.

The rearrangement uses TRBV6-8 and TRBJ2-5; the D is unclear. The CDR3 is 15 residues long. Germline V gene lookup returns CDR1 MNHGY and CDR2 SAAAGT. The ends were cut back, 5 bases at V and 0 bases at J, with 13 bases in the middle. Here the CDR3 DNA reads TGTGCCAGCAGTACCGTCCTTCCGTACCAAGAGACCCAGTACTTC. Translated: CASSTVLPYQETQYF.

The rearrangement links TRBV29-1 to TRBJ1-5, with TRBD1 matching over 8 bases. The junction had 5 bases not matched to a gene; V was cut back by 5 bases and J by 5 bases. There are 13 residues in the CDR3. Germline V gene sequence: CDR1 SQVTM, CDR2 ANQGSEA. This CDR3 is CSVITGGDQPQHF. As DNA, the CDR3 is TGCAGCGTTATTACAGGGGGGGATCAGCCCCAGCATTTT.

This clone was detected a few times. The CDR3 bases are TGTGCCAGCAGCTCCAGACTGAACACCGGGGAGCTGTTTTTT. Encoded protein: CASSSRLNTGELFF. The V call is TRBV11-3, the J call TRBJ2-2; D uncertain. V lost 4 bases, J lost 1 base, and 7 bases lay in between. The CDR3 covers 14 residues. Per germline, CDR1 SGHNT and CDR2 YENEEA.

V usage is TRBV30 and J usage is TRBJ1-2; D not resolved. The CDR3 contains 13 residues. Germline V gene data show CDR1 as GTSNPN and CDR2 as SVGIG (reference sequence). Deletions cut 4 bases from V and 1 base from J, with 10 bases between. This CDR3 is CAWTADGNYGYTF. The CDR3 DNA reads as TGTGCCTGGACGGCGGACGGTAACTATGGCTACACCTTC.

The chain carries TRBV15 and TRBJ2-7; perhaps TRBD2 as D (6 bases). The CDR3 loop spans 15 amino acids. The ends were cut back, 5 bases at V and 2 bases at J, with 16 bases in the middle. Germline CDR1 and CDR2: LNHNV and YYDKDF (reference sequence). The DNA of the CDR3 is TGTGCCACCAGCTACGCTTCGGGACTTGCCTACGAGCAGTACTTC. Protein product: CATSYASGLAYEQYF.

This chain uses TRBV29-1 with TRBJ2-5; D is possibly TRBD1 or TRBD2 (5 bases each). The V gene lost 8 bases and the J gene lost 5 bases, with 18 bases spanning the gap. CDR1 and CDR2 from the germline V gene are SQVTM and ANQGSEA. There are 13 residues in the CDR3. CDR3 amino acids: CSSSWSGRETQYF. In DNA, the CDR3 is TGCAGCTCATCCTGGTCGGGGCGGGAGACCCAGTACTTC.

The CDR3 DNA reads as TGTGCCAGCAGCTTCGGGACAGCAACTAATGAAAAACTGTTTTTT. This gives the protein CASSFGTATNEKLFF. V usage is TRBV11-3 and J usage is TRBJ1-4; 7 positions match TRBD1. The length of the CDR3 is 15 residues. Germline V CDR1 and CDR2: SGHNT, YENEEA. The V and J ends lost 3 bases and 0 bases, in that order; junction bases with no gene match: 1.

By sample share, this clone is medium-sized. The CDR3 DNA reads TGTGCCAGCAGCTTTAGACAGGGGGCCCCCTACGAGCAGTACTTC. Its translation: CASSFRQGAPYEQYF. This chain joins TRBV11-3 and TRBJ2-7; 10 bases fit TRBD1. V shed 3 bases and J 2 bases; nucleotides not matched to a gene: 4. The CDR3 is 15 amino acids. Germline V gives CDR1 SGHNT, CDR2 YENEEA.

This chain joins TRBV1 and TRBJ2-5. TRBV1 is designated a pseudogene. The CDR3 is 14 amino acids. The CDR3 DNA reads TGCGCCAGCAGCCAAGACGGCAGAAGGGAGACCCAGTACTTC. Residues: CASSQDGRRETQYF.

This chain uses TRBV15 with TRBJ2-3; TRBD2 matches 9 bases. This CDR3 comprises 17 residues. Germline V gives CDR1 LNHNV, CDR2 YYDKDF (reference sequence). J was trimmed by 6 bases and V by 0 bases; bases with no gene match: 10. The DNA of the CDR3 is TGTGCCACCAGCAGAGATCTTAAGAGCGGGAGGACGGATACGCAGTATTTT. Translating it yields CATSRDLKSGRTDTQYF.

The table lists this clone with a few counts. The chain has TRBV29-1 and TRBJ1-2; D is possibly TRBD1 (5 bases). CDR3 length equals 12 residues. Germline CDR1 reads SQVTM; CDR2 reads ANQGSEA. V lost 7 bases and J 8 bases, leaving 17 bases between the germline ends. Here the CDR3 DNA reads TGCAGCGCCTCGGGGGATGAGGGAGGCTACACCTTC. It encodes CSASGDEGGYTF.

This clone was counted once. This chain connects TRBV19 to TRBJ1-2; TRBD1 matches 8 bases. Germline lookup yields CDR1 LNHDA and CDR2 SQIVND (reference sequence). CDR3 length: 15 residues. V was pared by 5 bases and J by 4 bases, with 9 bases of the junction left unmatched. The CDR3 loop is CASSRRDRSFYGYTF. As DNA, the CDR3 is TGTGCCAGTAGTCGCCGGGACAGGTCTTTCTATGGCTACACCTTC.

The gene calls are TRBV18 and TRBJ2-3, with TRBD1 as a possible D gene (7 bases). The CDR3 totals 14 residues. Trimming removed 3 bases from V and 3 bases from J, with 10 bases in between. Germline CDR1 KGHSH, CDR2 LQKENI. CDR3 bases: TGTGCCAGCTCACCGACAGGGAGGACAGATACGCAGTATTTT. Amino acid sequence: CASSPTGRTDTQYF.

The chain carries TRBV10-2 and TRBJ2-3; 10 nucleotides match TRBD2. This CDR3 has 16 residues. Trimming removed 2 bases from V and 4 bases from J; junction bases left unmatched: 6. CDR1 WSHSY and CDR2 SAAADI come from the germline V gene. For the CDR3, the DNA is TGCGCCAGCAGTGAGGTAGCGGGAGGAGGTTCAGATACGCAGTATTTT. This translates into CASSEVAGGGSDTQYF.

This clone was observed a handful of times. CDR3 DNA: TGTGCCTGGACGGACAGGGGATTTGAAGAGCAGTTCTTC. Translating it yields CAWTDRGFEEQFF. This chain links TRBV30 with TRBJ2-1, with 9 bases fitting TRBD1. This CDR3 has 13 amino acids. Trimming at V came to 4 bases and at J to 10 bases, leaving 8 bases not matched to a gene. Germline V gene lookup returns CDR1 GTSNPN and CDR2 SVGIG (reference sequence).

This clone has a handful of counts. The chain uses TRBV2 and TRBJ2-2, with D tentatively TRBD2 (6 bases). V lost 5 bases to trimming and J lost 1 base, with 14 bases between them. Germline values: CDR1 SNHLY, CDR2 FYNNEI. This CDR3 region has 16 residues. Here the CDR3 DNA reads TGTGCCAGCAGTAAAGTGGGGGGTGTGAACACCGGGGAGCTGTTTTTT. As protein: CASSKVGGVNTGELFF.